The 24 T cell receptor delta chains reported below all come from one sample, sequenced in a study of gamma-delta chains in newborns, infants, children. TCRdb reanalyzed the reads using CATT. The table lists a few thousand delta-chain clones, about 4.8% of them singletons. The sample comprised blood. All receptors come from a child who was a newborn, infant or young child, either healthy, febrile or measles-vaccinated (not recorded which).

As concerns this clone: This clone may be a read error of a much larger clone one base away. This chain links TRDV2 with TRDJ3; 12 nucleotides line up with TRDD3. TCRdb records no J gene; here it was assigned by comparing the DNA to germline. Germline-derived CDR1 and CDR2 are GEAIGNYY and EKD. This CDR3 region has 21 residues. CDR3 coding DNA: TGTGCCTGTGACACTCTTCTGGGGGATACGCTCAAGTCCTGGGTCACCCGACAGATGTTTTTC. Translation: CACDTLLGDTLKSWVTRQMFF.

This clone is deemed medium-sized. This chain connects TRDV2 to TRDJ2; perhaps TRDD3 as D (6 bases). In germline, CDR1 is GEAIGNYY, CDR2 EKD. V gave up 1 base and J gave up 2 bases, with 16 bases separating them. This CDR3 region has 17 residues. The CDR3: CACDTLLGRSLTAQLFF. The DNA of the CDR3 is TGTGCCTGTGACACTTTACTGGGTAGGTCCTTGACAGCACAACTCTTCTTT.

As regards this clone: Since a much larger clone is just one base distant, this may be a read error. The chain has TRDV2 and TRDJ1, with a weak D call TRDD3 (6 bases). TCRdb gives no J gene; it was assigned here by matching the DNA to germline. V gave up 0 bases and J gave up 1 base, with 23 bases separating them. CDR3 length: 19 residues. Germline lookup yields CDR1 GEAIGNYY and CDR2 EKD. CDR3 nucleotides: TGTGCCTGTGACACCGTACGGTGGGAGATACGCAGGAGCACCGATAAACTCATCTTT. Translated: CACDTVRWEIRRSTDKLIF.

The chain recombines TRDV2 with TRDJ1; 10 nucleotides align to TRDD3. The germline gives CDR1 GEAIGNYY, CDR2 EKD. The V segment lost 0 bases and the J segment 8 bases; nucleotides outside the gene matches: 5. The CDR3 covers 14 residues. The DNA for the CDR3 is TGTGCCTGTGACACCGTTGGTGGGGGATACAAACTCATCTTT. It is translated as CACDTVGGGYKLIF.

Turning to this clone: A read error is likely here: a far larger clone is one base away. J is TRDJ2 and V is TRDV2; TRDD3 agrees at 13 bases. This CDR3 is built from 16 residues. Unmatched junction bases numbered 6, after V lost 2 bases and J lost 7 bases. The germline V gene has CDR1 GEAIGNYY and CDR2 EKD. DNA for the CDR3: TGTGCCTGTGACAACCTACTGGGGGATACGCTAGCACAACTCTTCTTT. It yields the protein CACDNLLGDTLAQLFF.

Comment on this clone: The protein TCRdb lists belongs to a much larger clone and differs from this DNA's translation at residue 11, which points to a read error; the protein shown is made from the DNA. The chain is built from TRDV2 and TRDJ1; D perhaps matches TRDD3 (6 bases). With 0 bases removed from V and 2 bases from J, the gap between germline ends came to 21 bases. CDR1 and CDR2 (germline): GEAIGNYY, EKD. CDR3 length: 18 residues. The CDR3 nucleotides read TGTGCCTGTGACACCTTACCCTACGGGGATTCGGTTACCGATAAACTCATCTTT. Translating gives CACDTLPYGDSVTDKLIF.

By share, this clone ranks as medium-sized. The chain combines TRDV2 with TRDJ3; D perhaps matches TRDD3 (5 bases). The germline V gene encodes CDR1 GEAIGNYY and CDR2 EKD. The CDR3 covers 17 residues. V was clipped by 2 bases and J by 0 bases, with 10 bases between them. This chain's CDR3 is CACDSTGFSWDTRQMFF. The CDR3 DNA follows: TGTGCCTGTGACAGTACTGGATTCTCCTGGGACACCCGACAGATGTTTTTC.

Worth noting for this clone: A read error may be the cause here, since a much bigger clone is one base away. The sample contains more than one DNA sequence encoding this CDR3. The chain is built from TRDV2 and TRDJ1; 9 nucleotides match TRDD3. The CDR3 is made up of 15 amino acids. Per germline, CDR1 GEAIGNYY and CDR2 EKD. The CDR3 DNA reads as TGTGCCTGTGACAAACTGGGGGACCACACCGATAAGCTCATCTTT. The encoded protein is CACDKLGDHTDKLIF.

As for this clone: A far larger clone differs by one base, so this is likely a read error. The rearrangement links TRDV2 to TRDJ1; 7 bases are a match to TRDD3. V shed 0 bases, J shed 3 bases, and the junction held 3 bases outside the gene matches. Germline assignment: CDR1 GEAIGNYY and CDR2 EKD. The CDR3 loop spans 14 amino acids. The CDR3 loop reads CACDTVGDADKLIF. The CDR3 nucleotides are TGTGCCTGTGACACCGTGGGGGACGCCGATAAACTCATCTTT.

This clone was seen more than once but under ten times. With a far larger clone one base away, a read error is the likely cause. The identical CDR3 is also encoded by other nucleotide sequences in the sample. CDR3 nucleotide sequence: TGCGCCTGTGACATACTGGGGGATACGACAGCACAACTCTTCTTT. Translation: CACDILGDTTAQLFF. This chain uses TRDV2 with TRDJ2; TRDD3 matches at 12 bases. The CDR3 covers 15 residues. Germline CDR1 reads GEAIGNYY; CDR2 reads EKD.

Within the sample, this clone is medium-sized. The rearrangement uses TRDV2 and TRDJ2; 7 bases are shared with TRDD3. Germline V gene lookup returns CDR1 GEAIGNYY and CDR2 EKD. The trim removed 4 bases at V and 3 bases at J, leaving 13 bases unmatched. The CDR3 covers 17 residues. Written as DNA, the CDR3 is TGTGCCTGTGAGGAGATGCTGGGGGGAAGGATGACAGCACAACTCTTCTTT. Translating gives CACEEMLGGRMTAQLFF.

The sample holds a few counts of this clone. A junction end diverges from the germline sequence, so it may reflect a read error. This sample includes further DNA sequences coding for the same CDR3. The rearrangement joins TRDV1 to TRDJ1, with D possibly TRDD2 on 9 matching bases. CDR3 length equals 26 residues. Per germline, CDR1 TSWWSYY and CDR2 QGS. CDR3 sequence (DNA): TGTGCTCTCGGGGGGCGGCCTTCCTACCGGCTAACGCTTCCCTGGGGGACCCGGGGGCCCACCGATAAACTCATCTTT. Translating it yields CALGGRPSYRLTLPWGTRGPTDKLIF.

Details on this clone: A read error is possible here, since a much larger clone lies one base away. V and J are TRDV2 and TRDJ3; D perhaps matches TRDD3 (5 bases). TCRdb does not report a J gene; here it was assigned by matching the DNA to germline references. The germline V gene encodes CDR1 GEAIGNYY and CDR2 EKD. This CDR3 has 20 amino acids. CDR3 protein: CACDTIGTASSSWDTQQMFF. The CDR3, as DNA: TGTGCCTGTGACACCATCGGGACAGCTTCGAGCTCCTGGGACACCCAACAGATGTTTTTC.

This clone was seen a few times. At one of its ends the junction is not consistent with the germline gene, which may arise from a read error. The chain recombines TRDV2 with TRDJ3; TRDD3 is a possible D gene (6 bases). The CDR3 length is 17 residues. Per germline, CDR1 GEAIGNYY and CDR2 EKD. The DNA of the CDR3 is TGTGCCTGTGACGCACCGTGGGAGTCCTGGGGCACCCGACAGATGTTTTTC. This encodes CACDAPWESWGTRQMFF.

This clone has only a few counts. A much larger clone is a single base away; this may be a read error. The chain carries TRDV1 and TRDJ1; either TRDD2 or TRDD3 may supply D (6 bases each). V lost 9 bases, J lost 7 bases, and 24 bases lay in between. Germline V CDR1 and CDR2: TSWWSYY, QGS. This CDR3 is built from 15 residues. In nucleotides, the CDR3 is TGTGCTCTCGACCTTCCCCTTACTGGGACTTGTAAACTCATCTTT. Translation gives CALDLPLTGTCKLIF.

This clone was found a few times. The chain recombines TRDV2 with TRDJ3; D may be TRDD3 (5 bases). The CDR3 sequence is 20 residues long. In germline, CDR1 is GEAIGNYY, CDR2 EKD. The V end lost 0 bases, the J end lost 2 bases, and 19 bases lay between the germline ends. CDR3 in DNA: TGTGCCTGTGACACCGCATCATCGGGGGGTCCCCCCTGGGACACCCGACAGATGTTTTTC. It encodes CACDTASSGGPPWDTRQMFF.

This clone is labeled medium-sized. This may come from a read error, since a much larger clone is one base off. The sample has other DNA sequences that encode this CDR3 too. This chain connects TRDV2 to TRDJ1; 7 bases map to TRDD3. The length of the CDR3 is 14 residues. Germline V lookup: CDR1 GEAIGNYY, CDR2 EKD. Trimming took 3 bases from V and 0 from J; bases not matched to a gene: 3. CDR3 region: CACDPLGDTDKLIF. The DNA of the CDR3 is TGTGCCTGTGACCCTCTGGGGGACACCGATAAACTCATCTTT.

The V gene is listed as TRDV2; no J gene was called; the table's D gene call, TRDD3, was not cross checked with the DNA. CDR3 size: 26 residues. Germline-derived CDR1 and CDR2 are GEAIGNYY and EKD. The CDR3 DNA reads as TGTGCCTGTGACACCGTCGGGGGCTCGCTCGACCCTTCCATCGTCCCTACTGGGGGGTACACCGATAAACTCATCTTC. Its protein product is CACDTVGGSLDPSIVPTGGYTDKLIF.

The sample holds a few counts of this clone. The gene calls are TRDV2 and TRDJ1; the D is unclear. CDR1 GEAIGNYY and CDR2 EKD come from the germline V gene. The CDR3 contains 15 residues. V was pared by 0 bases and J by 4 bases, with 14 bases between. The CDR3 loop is CACDTVLTRGDKLIF. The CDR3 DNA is TGTGCCTGTGACACCGTATTAACGCGGGGCGATAAACTCATCTTT.

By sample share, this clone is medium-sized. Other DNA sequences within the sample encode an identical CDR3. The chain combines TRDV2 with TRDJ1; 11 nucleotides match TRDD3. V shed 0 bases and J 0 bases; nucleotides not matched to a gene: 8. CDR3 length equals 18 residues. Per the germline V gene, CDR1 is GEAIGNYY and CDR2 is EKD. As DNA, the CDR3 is TGTGCCTGTGACACCGTTGGGGGATACGAGTATAACACCGATAAACTCATCTTT. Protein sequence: CACDTVGGYEYNTDKLIF.

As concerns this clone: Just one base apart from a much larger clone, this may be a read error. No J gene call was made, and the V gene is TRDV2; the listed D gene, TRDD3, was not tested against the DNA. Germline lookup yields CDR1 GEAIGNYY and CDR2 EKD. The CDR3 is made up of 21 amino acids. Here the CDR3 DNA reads TGTGCCTGTGACACCGTTGTGCCCTACGGGGGATCCGGCGGGTACACCGATAAACTCACCTTT. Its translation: CACDTVVPYGGSGGYTDKLTF.

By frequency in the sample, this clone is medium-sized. The CDR3 spells CACDTVRWGIRRSTDKLIF. DNA for the CDR3: TGTGCCTGTGACACCGTACGGTGGGGGATACGCAGGAGCACCGATAAACTCATCTTT. The chain has TRDV2 and TRDJ1; 11 bases agree with TRDD3. Germline loops: CDR1 GEAIGNYY, CDR2 EKD. The CDR3 contains 19 residues. V shed 0 bases and J 1 base; nucleotides not matched to a gene: 12.

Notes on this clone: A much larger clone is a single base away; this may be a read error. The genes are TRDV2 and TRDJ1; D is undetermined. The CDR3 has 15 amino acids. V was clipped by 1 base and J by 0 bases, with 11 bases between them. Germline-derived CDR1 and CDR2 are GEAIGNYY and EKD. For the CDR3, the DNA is TGTGCCTGTGACACTCTAGGGAATCACACCGATAAACTCATCTTT. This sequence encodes CACDTLGNHTDKLIF.

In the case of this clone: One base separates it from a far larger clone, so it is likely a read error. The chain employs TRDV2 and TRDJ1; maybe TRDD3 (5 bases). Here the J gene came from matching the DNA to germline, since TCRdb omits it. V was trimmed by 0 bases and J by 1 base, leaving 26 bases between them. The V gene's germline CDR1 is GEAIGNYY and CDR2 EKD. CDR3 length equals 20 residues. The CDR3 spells CACDTLGTFSSSGTTDKLIF. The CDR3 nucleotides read TGTGCCTGTGACACCTTGGGGACTTTTTCGTCGTCTGGGACCACCGATAAACTCATCTTT.